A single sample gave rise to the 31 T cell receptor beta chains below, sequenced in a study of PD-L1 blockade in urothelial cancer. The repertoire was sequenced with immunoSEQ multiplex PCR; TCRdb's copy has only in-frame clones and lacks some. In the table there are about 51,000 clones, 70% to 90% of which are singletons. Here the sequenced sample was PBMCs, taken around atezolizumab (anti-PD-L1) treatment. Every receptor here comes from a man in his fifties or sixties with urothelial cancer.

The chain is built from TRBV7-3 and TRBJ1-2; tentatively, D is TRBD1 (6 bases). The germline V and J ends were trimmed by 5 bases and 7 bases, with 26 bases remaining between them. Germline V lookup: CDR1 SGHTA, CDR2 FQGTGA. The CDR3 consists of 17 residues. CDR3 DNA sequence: TGTGCCAGCAGCCGAAACGTCTACAGGGCGGATCGGGGTGGCTACACCTTC. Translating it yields CASSRNVYRADRGGYTF.

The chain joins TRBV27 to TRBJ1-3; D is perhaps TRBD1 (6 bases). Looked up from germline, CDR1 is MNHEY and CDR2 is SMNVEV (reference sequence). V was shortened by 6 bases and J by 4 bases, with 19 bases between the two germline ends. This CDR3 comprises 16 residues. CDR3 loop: CASSPGGLFVGNTIYF. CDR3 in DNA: TGTGCCAGCAGCCCGGGGGGCCTTTTCGTAGGAAACACCATATATTTT.

The CDR3, as DNA: TGTGCCAGCAGCCGGCAGGGACTAGCGGGAGAGATCGAGCAGTACTTC. This codes for CASSRQGLAGEIEQYF. The chain uses TRBV13 and TRBJ2-7; 14 bases match TRBD2. The V gene end was trimmed by 5 bases and the J gene end by 6 bases; junction bases not matched to a gene: 9. CDR3 length: 16 residues. Germline CDR1 and CDR2: PRHDT and FYEKMQ (reference sequence).

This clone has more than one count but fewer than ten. The CDR3 nucleotides are TGTGCCAGCAGCCCTTCGATCGGGGGGTACTACAATGAGCAGTTCTTC. Translated: CASSPSIGGYYNEQFF. This sequence joins TRBV11-3 and TRBJ2-1; 7 bases map to TRBD2. V was pared by 5 bases and J by 3 bases, with 10 bases of the junction left unmatched. This CDR3 comprises 16 residues. CDR1 and CDR2 (germline): SGHNT, YENEEA.

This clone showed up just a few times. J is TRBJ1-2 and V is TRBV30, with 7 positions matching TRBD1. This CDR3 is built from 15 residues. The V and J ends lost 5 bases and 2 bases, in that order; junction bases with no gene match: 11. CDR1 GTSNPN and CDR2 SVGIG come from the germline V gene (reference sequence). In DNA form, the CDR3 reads TGTGCCTGGGGACGGGAGAGGGGACAGAACTATGGCTACACCTTC. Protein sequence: CAWGRERGQNYGYTF. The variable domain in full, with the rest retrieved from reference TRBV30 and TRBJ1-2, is SQTIHQWPATLVQPVGSPLSLECTVEGTSNPNLYWYRQAAGRGLQLLFYSVGIGQISSEVPQNLSASRPQDRQFILSSKKLLLSDSGFYLCAWGRERGQNYGYTFGSGTRLTVV.

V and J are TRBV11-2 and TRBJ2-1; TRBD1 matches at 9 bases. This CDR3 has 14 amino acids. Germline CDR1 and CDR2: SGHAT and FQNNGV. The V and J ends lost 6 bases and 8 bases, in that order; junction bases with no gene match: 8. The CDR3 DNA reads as TGTGCCAGCAGTTCCGGGACAGGGTTGGATGAGCAGTTCTTC. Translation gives CASSSGTGLDEQFF.

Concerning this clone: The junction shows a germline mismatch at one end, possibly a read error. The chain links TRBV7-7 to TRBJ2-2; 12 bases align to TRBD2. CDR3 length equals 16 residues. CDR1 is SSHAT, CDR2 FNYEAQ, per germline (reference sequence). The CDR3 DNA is TGTGCTAGCAGCTCGACTAGCGGGAGACCGACCGGGGAGCTGTTTTTT. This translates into CASSSTSGRPTGELFF.

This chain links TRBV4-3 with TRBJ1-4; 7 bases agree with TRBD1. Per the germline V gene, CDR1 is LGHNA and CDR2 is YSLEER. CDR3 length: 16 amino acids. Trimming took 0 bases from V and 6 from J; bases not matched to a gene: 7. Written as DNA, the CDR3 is TGCGCCAGCAGCCAAGATTTGGGGACAGATTATGAAAAACTGTTTTTT. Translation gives CASSQDLGTDYEKLFF.

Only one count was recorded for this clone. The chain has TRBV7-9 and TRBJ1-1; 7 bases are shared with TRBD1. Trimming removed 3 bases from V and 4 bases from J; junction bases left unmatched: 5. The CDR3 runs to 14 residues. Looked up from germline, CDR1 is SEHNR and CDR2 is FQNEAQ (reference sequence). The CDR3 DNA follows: TGTGCCAGCAGCTTCTGGTCAGGGGGCACTGAAGCTTTCTTT. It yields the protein CASSFWSGGTEAFF.

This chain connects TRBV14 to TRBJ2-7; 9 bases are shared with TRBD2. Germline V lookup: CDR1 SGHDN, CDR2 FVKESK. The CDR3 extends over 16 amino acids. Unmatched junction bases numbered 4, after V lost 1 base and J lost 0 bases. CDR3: CASSQVRTSASYEQYF. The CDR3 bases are TGTGCCAGCAGCCAAGTAAGGACTAGCGCCTCCTACGAGCAGTACTTC. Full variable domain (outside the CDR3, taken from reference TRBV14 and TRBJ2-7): EAGVTQFPSHSVIEKGQTVTLRCDPISGHDNLYWYRRVMGKEIKFLLHFVKESKQDESGMPNNRFLAERTGGTYSTLKVQPAELEDSGVYFCASSQVRTSASYEQYFGPGTRLTVT.

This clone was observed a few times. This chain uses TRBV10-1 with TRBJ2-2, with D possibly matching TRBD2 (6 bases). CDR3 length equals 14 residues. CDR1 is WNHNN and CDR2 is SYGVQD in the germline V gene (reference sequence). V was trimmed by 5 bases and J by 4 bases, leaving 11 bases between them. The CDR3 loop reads CASSLTRLTGELFF. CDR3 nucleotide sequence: TGCGCCAGCAGTCTGACTAGACTCACCGGGGAGCTGTTTTTT.

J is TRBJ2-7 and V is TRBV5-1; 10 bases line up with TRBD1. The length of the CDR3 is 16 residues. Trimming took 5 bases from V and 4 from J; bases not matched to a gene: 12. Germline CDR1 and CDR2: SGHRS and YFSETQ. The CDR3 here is CASRRATGGERYEQYF. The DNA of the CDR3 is TGCGCCAGCAGGCGGGCGACAGGGGGCGAGAGATACGAGCAGTACTTC. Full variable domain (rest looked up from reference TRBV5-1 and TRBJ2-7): KAGVTQTPRYLIKTRGQQVTLSCSPISGHRSVSWYQQTPGQGLQFLFEYFSETQRNKGNFPGRFSGRQFSNSRSEMNVSTLELGDSALYLCASRRATGGERYEQYFGPGTRLTVT.

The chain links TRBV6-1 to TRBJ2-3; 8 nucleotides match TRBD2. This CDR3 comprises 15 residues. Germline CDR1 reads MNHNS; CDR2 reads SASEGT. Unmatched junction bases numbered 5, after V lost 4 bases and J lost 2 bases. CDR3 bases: TGTGCCAGCAGTGTGAGCGGGGGCCTCACAGATACGCAGTATTTT. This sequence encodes CASSVSGGLTDTQYF.

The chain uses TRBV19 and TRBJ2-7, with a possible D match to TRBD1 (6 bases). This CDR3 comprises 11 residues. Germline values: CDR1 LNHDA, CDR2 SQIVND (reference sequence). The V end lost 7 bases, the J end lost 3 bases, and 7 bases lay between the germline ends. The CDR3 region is CASKGGYEQYF. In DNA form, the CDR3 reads TGTGCCAGTAAAGGGGGCTACGAGCAGTACTTC.

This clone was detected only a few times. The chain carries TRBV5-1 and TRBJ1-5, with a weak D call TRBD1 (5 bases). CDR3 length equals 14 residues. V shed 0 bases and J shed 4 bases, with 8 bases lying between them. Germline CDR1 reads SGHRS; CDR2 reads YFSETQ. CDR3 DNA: TGCGCCAGCAGCTTGGTCGGGGGTAATCAGCCCCAGCATTTT. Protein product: CASSLVGGNQPQHF.

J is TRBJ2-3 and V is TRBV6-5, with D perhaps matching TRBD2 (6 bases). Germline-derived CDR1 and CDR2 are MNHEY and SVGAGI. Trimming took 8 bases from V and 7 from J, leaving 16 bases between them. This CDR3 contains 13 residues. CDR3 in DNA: TGTGCCAGCCGCCAGCCTAGCGACAATACGCAGTATTTT. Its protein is CASRQPSDNTQYF.

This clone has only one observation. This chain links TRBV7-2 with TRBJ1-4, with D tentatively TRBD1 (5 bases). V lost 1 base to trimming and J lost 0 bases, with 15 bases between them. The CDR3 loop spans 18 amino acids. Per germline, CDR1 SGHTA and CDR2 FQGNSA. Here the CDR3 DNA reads TGTGCCAGCAGCTTAGTTCCAGGGATCGGCTCAACTAATGAAAAACTGTTTTTT. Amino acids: CASSLVPGIGSTNEKLFF.

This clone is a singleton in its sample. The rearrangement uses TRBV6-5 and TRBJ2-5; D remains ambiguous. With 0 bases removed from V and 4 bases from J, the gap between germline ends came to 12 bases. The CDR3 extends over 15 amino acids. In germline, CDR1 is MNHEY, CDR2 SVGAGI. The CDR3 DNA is TGTGCCAGCAGTTACTCGAGAGGCGGTCGAGAGACCCAGTACTTC. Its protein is CASSYSRGGRETQYF.

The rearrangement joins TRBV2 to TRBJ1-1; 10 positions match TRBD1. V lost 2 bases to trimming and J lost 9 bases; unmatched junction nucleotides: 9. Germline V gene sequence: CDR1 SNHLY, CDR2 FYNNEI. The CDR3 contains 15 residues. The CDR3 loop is CASSERGQGSRKAFF. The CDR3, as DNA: TGTGCCAGCAGTGAAAGGGGACAGGGGTCCAGAAAAGCTTTCTTT.

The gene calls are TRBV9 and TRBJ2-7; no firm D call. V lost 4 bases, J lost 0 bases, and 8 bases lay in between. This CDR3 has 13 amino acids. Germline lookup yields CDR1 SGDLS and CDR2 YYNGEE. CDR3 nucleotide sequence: TGTGCCAGCAGCTCCTTTCCCTCCTACGAGCAGTACTTC. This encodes CASSSFPSYEQYF.

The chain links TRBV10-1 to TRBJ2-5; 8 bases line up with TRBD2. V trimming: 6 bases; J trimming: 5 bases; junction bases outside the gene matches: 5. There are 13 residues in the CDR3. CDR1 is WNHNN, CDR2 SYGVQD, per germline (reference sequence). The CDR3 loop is CASSPGLGETQYF. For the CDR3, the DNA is TGCGCCAGCAGCCCGGGACTAGGGGAGACCCAGTACTTC.

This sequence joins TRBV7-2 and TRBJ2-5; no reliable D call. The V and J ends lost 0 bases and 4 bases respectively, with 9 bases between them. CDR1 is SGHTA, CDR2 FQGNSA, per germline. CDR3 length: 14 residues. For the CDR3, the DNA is TGTGCCAGCAGCTTAGCGCGCGTGTTAGAGACCCAGTACTTC. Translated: CASSLARVLETQYF.

CDR3 DNA sequence: TGTGCCAGCTCACCACAACGTACTCGCTACGAGCAGTACTTC. Its protein is CASSPQRTRYEQYF. J is TRBJ2-7 and V is TRBV18; D gene unclear. CDR1 is KGHSH and CDR2 is LQKENI in the germline V gene. The CDR3 loop spans 14 amino acids. V shed 1 base and J shed 3 bases, with 10 bases lying between them.

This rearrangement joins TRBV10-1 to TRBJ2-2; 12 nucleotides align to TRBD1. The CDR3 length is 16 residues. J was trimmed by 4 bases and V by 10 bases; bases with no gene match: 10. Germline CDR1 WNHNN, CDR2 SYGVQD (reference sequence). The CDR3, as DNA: TGCGCCACCGGGACAGGGGGCGTAGAGCGCACCGGGGAGCTGTTTTTT. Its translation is CATGTGGVERTGELFF.

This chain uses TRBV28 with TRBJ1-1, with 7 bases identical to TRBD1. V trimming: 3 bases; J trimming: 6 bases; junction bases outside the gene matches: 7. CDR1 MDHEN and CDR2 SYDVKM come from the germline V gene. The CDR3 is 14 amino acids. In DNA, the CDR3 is TGTGCCAGCAGTTTCCGGACAGGAGTGCCTGAAGCTTTCTTT. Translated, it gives CASSFRTGVPEAFF. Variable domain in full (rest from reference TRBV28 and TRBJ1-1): DVKVTQSSRYLVKRTGEKVFLECVQDMDHENMFWYRQDPGLGLRLIYFSYDVKMKEKGDIPEGYSVSREKKERFSLILESASTNQTSMYLCASSFRTGVPEAFFGQGTRLTVV.

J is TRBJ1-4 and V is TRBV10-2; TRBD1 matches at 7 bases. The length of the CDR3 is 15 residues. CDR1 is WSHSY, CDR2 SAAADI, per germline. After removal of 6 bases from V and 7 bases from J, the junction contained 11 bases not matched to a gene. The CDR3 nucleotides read TGCGCCAGCAGCCCAACAGGGGAGGAGGGTGAAAAACTGTTTTTT. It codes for CASSPTGEEGEKLFF.

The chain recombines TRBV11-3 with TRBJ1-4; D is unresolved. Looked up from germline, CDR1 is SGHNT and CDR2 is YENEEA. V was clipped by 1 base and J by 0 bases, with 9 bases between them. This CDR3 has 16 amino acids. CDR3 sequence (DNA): TGTGCCAGCAGCTTAGTTTCGGGTCCAACTAATGAAAAACTGTTTTTT. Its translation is CASSLVSGPTNEKLFF. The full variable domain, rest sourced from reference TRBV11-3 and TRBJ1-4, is EAGVVQSPRYKIIEKKQPVAFWCNPISGHNTLYWYLQNLGQGPELLIRYENEEAVDDSQLPKDRFSAERLKGVDSTLKIQPAELGDSAVYLCASSLVSGPTNEKLFFGSGTQLSVL.

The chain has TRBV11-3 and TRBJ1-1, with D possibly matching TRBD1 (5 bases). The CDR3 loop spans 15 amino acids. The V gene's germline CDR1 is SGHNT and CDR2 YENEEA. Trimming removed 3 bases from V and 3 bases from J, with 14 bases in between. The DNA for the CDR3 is TGTGCCAGCAGCTTTCTCGAGGAGGGACACACTGAAGCTTTCTTT. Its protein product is CASSFLEEGHTEAFF. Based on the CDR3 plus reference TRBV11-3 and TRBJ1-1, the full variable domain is EAGVVQSPRYKIIEKKQPVAFWCNPISGHNTLYWYLQNLGQGPELLIRYENEEAVDDSQLPKDRFSAERLKGVDSTLKIQPAELGDSAVYLCASSFLEEGHTEAFFGQGTRLTVV.

The CDR3 loop reads CASSFARGQYF. CDR3 nucleotide sequence: TGTGCCAGCAGTTTCGCTCGGGGGCAGTACTTC. The genes are TRBV28 and TRBJ2-7, with TRBD2 as a possible D gene (5 bases). Germline CDR1 and CDR2: MDHEN and SYDVKM. The CDR3 has 11 amino acids. V was pared by 3 bases and J by 9 bases, with 9 bases between.

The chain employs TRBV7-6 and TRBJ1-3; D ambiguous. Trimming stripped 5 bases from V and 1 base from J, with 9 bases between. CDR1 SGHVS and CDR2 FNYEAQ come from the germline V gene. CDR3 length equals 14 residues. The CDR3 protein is CASSLTLSGNTIYF. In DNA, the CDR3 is TGTGCCAGCAGCCTAACTCTTTCTGGAAACACCATATATTTT.

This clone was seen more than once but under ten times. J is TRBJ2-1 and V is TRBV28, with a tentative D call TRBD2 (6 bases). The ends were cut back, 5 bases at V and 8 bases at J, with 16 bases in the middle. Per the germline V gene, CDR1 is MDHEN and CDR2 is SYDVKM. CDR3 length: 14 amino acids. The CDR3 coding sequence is TGTGCCAGCAGTGGAGGGAGAGGGATCCATGAGCAGTTCTTC. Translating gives CASSGGRGIHEQFF.